This paragraph reports one T cell receptor beta chain. The antigen remains unidentified. At one end the junction does not follow the germline gene, possibly because of a read error. Sequencing used immunoSEQ multiplex PCR; TCRdb keeps in-frame clones, though not all of them. The sample includes around 91,000 clones, 87% seen only once; the top ten take 15%. The entry originates in a study of T cells in localized non-small cell lung cancer. Study-level results: Uninvolved adjacent lung had higher T cell clonality than tumor and all other tissues. Owing to sequencing of a solitary tumor region, heterogeneity cannot be discounted.

The V gene's germline CDR1 is SGHKS and CDR2 YYEKEE (reference sequence). The CDR3 has 13 residues. The chain employs TRBV5-5 and TRBJ2-7; 9 bases fit TRBD1. The origin of this receptor is a man aged 35-69 years with stage I squamous cell lung carcinoma. The sequencing used peripheral blood, collected before any cancer treatment. The CDR3 nucleotides read TGTGCCAGCAGCTCTGAGGGCCACAGGGGGCACGACTTC. This translates into CASSSEGHRGHDF.